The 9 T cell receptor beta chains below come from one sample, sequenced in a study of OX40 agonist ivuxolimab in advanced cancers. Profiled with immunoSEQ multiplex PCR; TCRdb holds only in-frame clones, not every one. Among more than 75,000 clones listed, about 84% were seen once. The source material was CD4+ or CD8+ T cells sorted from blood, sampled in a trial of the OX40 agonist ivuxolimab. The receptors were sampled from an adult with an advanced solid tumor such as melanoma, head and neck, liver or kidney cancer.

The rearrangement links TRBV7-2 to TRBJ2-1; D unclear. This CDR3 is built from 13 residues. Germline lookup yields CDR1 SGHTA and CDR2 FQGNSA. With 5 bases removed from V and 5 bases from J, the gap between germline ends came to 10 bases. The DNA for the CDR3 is TGTGCCAGCAGCCTCGGACCGGACAATGAGCAGTTCTTC. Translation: CASSLGPDNEQFF.

This CDR3 reads CASSLEGQASYEQYF. The CDR3 DNA reads TGCGCCAGCAGCTTGGAGGGACAGGCGTCCTACGAGCAGTACTTC. This sequence joins TRBV5-1 and TRBJ2-7; 8 bases line up with TRBD1. The CDR3 runs to 15 residues. The germline CDR1 and CDR2 sequences are SGHRS and YFSETQ. V shed 0 bases, J shed 1 base, and the junction held 3 bases outside the gene matches.

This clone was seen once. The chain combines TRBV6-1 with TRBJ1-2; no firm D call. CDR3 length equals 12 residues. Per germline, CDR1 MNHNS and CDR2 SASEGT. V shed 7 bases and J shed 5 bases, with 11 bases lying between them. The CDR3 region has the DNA TGTGCCAGCAAAGGGCCGCTGTATGGCTACACCTTC. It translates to CASKGPLYGYTF.

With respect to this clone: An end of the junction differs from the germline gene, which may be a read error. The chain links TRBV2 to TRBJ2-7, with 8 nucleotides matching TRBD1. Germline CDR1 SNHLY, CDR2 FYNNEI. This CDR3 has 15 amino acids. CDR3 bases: TGTGCCAGCAGGGAAGACAGGGGACGATCCTACGAGCAGTACTTC. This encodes CASREDRGRSYEQYF.

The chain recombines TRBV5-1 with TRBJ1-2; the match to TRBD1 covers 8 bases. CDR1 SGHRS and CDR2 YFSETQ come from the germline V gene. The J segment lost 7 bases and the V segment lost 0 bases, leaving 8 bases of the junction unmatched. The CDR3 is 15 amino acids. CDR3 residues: CASSLGQGLNGGYTF. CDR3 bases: TGCGCCAGCAGCTTGGGACAGGGGTTAAACGGTGGCTACACCTTC.

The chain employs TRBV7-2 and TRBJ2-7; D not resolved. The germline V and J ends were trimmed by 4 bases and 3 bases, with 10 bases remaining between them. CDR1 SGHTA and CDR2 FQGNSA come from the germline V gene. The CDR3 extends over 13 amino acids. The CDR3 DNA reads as TGTGCCAGCAGCTCATCTAATTTCTACGAGCAGTACTTC. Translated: CASSSSNFYEQYF.

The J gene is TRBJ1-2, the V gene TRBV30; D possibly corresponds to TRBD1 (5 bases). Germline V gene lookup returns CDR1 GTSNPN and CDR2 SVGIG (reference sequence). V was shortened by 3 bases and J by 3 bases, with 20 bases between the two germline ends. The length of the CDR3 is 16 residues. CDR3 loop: CAWSLASGQKHYGYTF. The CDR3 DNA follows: TGTGCCTGGAGCTTGGCGTCAGGGCAGAAACACTATGGCTACACCTTC.

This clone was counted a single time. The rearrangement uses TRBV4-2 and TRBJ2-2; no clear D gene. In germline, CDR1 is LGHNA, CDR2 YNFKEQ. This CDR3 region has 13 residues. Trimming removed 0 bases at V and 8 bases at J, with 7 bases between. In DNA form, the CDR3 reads TGTGCCAGCAGCCAAGACCCCATGGGGGAGCTGTTTTTT. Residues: CASSQDPMGELFF.

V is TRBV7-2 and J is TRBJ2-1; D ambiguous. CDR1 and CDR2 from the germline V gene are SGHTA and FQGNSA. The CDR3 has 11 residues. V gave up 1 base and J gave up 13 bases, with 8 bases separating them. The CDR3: CASSLGLVQFF. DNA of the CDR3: TGTGCCAGCAGCTTAGGGTTGGTCCAGTTCTTC.